This T cell receptor (beta chain) was recorded in a study of vaccination and CD4 T cells after COVID-19 (dated 2022 in TCRdb). Some background on the complete study: Six males and four females were included in the convalescent cohort, with two Hispanic individuals, seven Caucasians, two Asians and one multiracial person represented. The cultures were stimulated with overlapping spike peptide pools from SARS-CoV-2 and from the common cold coronaviruses HCoV-NL63, HCoV-OC43 and HCoV-229E. Each participant got two doses of either the Pfizer-BioNTech BNT162b2 vaccine (n=8) or the Moderna mRNA-1273 vaccine (n=2). Post-vaccine blood samples were taken a median of approximately 76 days after the second vaccine dose, with a range of about 13 to 250 days. In more than eight COVID-19 convalescent patients and a handful of infection-naive healthy vaccine recipients, researchers compared the spike-specific CD4+ TCR repertoire from before mRNA vaccination with the repertoire from after. Post-COVID blood samples were collected from convalescent patients a median of approximately 100 days after diagnosis, with a range of roughly 30 to 161 days. In control cultures, a CEFX viral epitope pool was used as positive control, an HIV-1 Nef peptide pool was used as negative control, or no peptide was added. General study outcomes and caveats: The number of convalescent patients in the study was relatively small, and the study did not examine early timepoints following natural infection. Although the median number of SARS-CoV-2-reactive clonotypes went up from some 23 after infection to some 37 after vaccination, the increase was not significant. Among the post-vaccine SARS-CoV-2-reactive clones in convalescent patients, a median approximately 86% showed up only after vaccination, which suggests vaccine-specific priming. Of the vaccine-specific clones found in convalescent patients, nearly all (304 of 307) were mono-reactive for SARS-CoV-2 spike instead of being cross-reactive with common cold coronaviruses.

The CDR3, from cysteine to phenylalanine, totals 16 residues. Only the CDR3 DNA stays, 48 bases, in frame from base 1. From V the trimming removes 1 base and from J it removes 1 base, while the gene matches leave 4 bases of the junction unaccounted for. In the germline V gene, CDR1 corresponds to SGHVS and CDR2 to FNYEAQ. Library construction relied on PCR. DNA from cultured CD4+ T cells underwent TCR sequencing with the Oncomine TCR Beta short-read assay at the Johns Hopkins FTIC core. The QIAamp micro DNA kit was used to extract genomic DNA from the cultured CD4+ T cells. The Oncomine TCR Beta libraries from cultured CD4+ T cells were pooled using unique dual indexes and then sequenced on an Illumina iSeq 100. As for how the authors treated the data: Non-productive sequences were filtered out, and CDR3s that did not start with C, did not end with F or W, or were shorter than 7 amino acids were discarded. The MANAFEST web application identified antigen-specific clonotypes by comparing peptide-stimulated wells against reference wells and other culture wells. For a clone to be called positive, the clone needed an FDR below 0.05, an odds ratio above 5, and a productive frequency above 0.1% in at least two of three replicate wells. A clonotype counted as cross-reactive if it showed significant expansion both in the SARS-CoV-2 spike wells and in at least one common cold coronavirus spike condition. CDR3 homology was assessed with Levenshtein distances (stringdist) and unrooted phylogenetic trees (ape) in R version 3.6.1. Through fastp at Q25 and MiXCR, TCRdb rebuilt clones from the public reads, retaining in-frame beta chains. Here each entry gathers all rows of one CDR3 protein and keeps the most common genes and DNA. The V and J calls reflect TCRdb's pipeline rather than the authors' work. This sample is represented by under 20,000 distinct CDR3 sequences; about three quarters of them were singletons. Approximately 17% of the sample is taken by the ten largest.

Explained via the paper, the treatment or condition label denotes: roughly nine-day PBMC culture with coronavirus spike peptide pools or control peptides (ViraFEST assay). The ViraFEST assay was used in the study, in which antigen-specific T cells were expanded with peptide pools and expanded clonotypes were subsequently identified by TCR sequencing. Negative nucleocapsid antibody tests before and after vaccination confirmed that the healthy vaccine recipients had no prior SARS-CoV-2 infection. Each well held 2.2 million or so PBMCs cultured with roughly 9.2 ug/ml peptide pools in IMDM containing about 5% human AB serum and roughly 10 IU/ml IL-2. Half of the culture medium was replaced with fresh IL-2-containing medium on days 3 and 7. After 10 days of culture, CD4+ T cells were isolated by negative selection with the EasySep CD4+ T cell isolation kit. Ficoll-Paque Plus gradient centrifugation was used to isolate PBMCs from whole blood, and the isolated PBMCs were then either used fresh or cryopreserved at -140C. Triplicate wells were generally used for each culture condition.

In its sample, this clonotype was seen once. The specificity of this receptor is unknown. No qualities accompany the bases; no much larger clone lies one base away. Evidence from a single read is weak. The rearranged chain carries TRBV7-6 and TRBJ2-3; 8 middle bases align to TRBD2. This clonotype originated in a human donor who received a COVID-19 vaccine. This specimen consisted of CD4+ T cells from blood, cultured in vitro, obtained after SARS-CoV-2 vaccination. The CDR3 protein: CASSLEPAGGTDTQYF. At the DNA level, the sequence is TGTGCCAGCAGCTTAGAACCAGCGGGGGGCACAGATACGCAGTATTTT.